Shown below are 5 T cell receptor beta chains from a single sample sequenced in a study of preoperative IRX-2 immunotherapy in early breast cancer. Measured with immunoSEQ multiplex PCR; TCRdb has only the in-frame clones, and not every one. The data show over 35,000 clones, roughly 95% seen once. Treatment denoted: preoperative locoregional IRX-2 cytokine immunotherapy. Material: tumor tissue, obtained after IRX-2 immunotherapy. These receptors were obtained from a human donor with breast cancer.

J is TRBJ2-5 and V is TRBV11-1; TRBD2 might be the D (6 bases). The germline V and J ends were trimmed by 0 bases and 1 base, with 21 bases remaining between them. CDR3 size: 19 residues. Looked up from germline, CDR1 is SGHAT and CDR2 is FQDESV (reference sequence). CDR3: CASSLAAGTPTSRQETQYF. The CDR3 DNA follows: TGTGCCAGCAGCTTAGCGGCCGGGACTCCGACCTCCCGCCAAGAGACCCAGTACTTC.

The chain is built from TRBV7-9 and TRBJ2-2; the match to TRBD2 covers 8 bases. The CDR3 covers 17 residues. V was pared by 3 bases and J by 0 bases, with 6 bases of the junction left unmatched. CDR1 and CDR2 from the germline V gene are SEHNR and FQNEAQ (reference sequence). CDR3 nucleotides: TGTGCCAGCAGCTTTCCCAGCGGGAGACCGAACACCGGGGAGCTGTTTTTT. Its protein is CASSFPSGRPNTGELFF.

This clone appeared once. The V call is TRBV19, the J call TRBJ1-5; tentatively, D is TRBD1 (5 bases). The germline gives CDR1 LNHDA, CDR2 SQIVND (reference sequence). V was clipped by 3 bases and J by 5 bases, with 23 bases between them. The CDR3 totals 18 residues. CDR3 DNA: TGTGCCAGTAGTATGGGGTTCGGGGGGAACCCCCCCCATCAGCCCCAGCATTTT. It encodes CASSMGFGGNPPHQPQHF.

This chain connects TRBV11-1 to TRBJ2-6; tentatively, D is TRBD1 or TRBD2 (6 bases each). The CDR3 sequence is 16 residues long. V lost 5 bases and J lost 5, with 16 bases in between. The germline CDR1 and CDR2 sequences are SGHAT and FQDESV (reference sequence). CDR3 coding DNA: TGTGCCAGCAGCGTGGAGGGACAAAGTCGGGCCAACGTCCTGACTTTC. Its translation: CASSVEGQSRANVLTF.

The V and J genes are TRBV7-9 and TRBJ2-6, with 7 bases identical to TRBD1. The CDR3 runs to 19 residues. Germline V CDR1 and CDR2: SEHNR, FQNEAQ (reference sequence). V shed 5 bases, J shed 0 bases, and the junction held 13 bases outside the gene matches. Written as DNA, the CDR3 is TGTGCCAGCAGCCCCCCCCCGGGACAGCTAAACTCTGGGGCCAACGTCCTGACTTTC. Translation: CASSPPPGQLNSGANVLTF.